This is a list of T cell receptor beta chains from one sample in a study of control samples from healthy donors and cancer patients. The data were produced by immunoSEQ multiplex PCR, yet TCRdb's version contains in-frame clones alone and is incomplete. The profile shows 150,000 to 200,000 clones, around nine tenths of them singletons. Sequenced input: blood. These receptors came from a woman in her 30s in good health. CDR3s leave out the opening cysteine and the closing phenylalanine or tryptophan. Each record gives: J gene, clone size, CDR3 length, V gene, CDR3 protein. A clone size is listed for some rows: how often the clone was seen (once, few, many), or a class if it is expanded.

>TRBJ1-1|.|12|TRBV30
AWSVGQKNTEAF
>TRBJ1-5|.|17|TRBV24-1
ATSDLPSRAGGGNQPQH
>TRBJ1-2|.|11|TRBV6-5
ASTPTGVYGYT
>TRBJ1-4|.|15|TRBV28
ASSFFGIGPTNEKLF
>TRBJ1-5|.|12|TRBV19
ASSLRLLNQPQH
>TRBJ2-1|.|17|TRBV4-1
ASSQEAPPGQGPGNEQF
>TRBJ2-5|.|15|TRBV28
ASNPTVGTGERKTQY
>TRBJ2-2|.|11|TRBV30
AWTSLGTGELF
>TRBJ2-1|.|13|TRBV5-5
ASSSDRMAYNEQF
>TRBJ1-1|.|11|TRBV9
ASSVAVNTEAF
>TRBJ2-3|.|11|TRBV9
ASSVEGGDTQY
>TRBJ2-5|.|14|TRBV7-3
ASSSTGTGGLETQY
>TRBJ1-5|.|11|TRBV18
ASSPTHGQPQH
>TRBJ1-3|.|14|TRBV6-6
ASSLIPPLIGNTIY
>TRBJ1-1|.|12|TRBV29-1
SVEEGGMNTEAF
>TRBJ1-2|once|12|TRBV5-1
ASSLTGGAYGYT
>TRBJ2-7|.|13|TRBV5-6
ASSWAVFGSYEQY